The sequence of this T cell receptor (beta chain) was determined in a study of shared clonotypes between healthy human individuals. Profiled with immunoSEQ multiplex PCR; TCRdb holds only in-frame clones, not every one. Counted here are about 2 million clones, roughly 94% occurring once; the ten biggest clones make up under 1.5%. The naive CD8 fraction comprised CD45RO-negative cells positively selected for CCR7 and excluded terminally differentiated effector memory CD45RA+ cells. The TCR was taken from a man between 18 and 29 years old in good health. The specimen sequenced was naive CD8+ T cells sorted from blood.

The chain's CDR3 is CASSDWMGSSTDTQYF. The CDR3 coding sequence is TGTGCCAGCAGTGATTGGATGGGGTCTAGCACAGATACGCAGTATTTT. The chain combines TRBV6-1 with TRBJ2-3; D unclear. The CDR3 runs 16 residues. The germline gives CDR1 MNHNS, CDR2 SASEGT. Trimming took 3 bases from V and 0 from J, leaving 13 bases between them.